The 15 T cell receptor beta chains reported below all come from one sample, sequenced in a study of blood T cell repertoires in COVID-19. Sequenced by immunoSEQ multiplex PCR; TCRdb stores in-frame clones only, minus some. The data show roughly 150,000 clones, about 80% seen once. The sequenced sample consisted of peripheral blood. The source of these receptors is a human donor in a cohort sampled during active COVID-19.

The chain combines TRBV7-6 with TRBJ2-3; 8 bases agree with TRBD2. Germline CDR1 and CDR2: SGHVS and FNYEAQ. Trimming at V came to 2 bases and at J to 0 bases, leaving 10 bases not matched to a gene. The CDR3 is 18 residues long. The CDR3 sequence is CASSLRLWRGASTDTQYF. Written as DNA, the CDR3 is TGTGCCAGCAGCTTACGGCTTTGGCGGGGGGCTAGCACAGATACGCAGTATTTT. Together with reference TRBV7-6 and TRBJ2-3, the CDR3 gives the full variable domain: GAGVSQSPRYKVTKRGQDVALRCDPISGHVSLYWYRQALGQGPEFLTYFNYEAQQDKSGLPNDRFSAERPEGSISTLTIQRTEQRDSAMYRCASSLRLWRGASTDTQYFGPGTRLTVL.

CDR3 bases: TGTGCCAGCAGCCTCCTCCGAGGGGGTCCACCCCTCCACTTT. As protein: CASSLLRGGPPLHF. The chain links TRBV7-2 to TRBJ1-6; a possible D gene is TRBD1 (6 bases). V was pared by 5 bases and J by 11 bases, with 16 bases between. The CDR3 runs to 14 residues. Germline values: CDR1 SGHTA, CDR2 FQGNSA.

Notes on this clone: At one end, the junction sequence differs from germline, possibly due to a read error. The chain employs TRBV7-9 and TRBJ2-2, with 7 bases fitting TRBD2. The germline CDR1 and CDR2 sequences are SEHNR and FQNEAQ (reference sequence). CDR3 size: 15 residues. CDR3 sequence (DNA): TGTGCCAGCAGCCTAGCGGTTGGACTCCTGTGGGAGCTGTTTTTT. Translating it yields CASSLAVGLLWELFF.

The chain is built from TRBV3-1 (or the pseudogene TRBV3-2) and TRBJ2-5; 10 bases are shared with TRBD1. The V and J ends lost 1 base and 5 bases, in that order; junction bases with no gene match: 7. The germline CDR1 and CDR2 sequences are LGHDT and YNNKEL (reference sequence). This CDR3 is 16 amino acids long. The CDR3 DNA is TGTGCCAGCAGCCAAGCCCCGACAGGGGGCGTGGAGACCCAGTACTTC. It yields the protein CASSQAPTGGVETQYF.

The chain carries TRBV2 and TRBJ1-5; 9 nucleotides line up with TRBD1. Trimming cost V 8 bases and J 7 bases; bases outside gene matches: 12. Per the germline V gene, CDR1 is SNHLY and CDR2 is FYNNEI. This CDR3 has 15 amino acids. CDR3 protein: CASQSEQGARQPQHF. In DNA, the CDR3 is TGTGCCAGCCAGAGTGAACAGGGGGCCAGGCAGCCCCAGCATTTT.

CDR3 loop: CASSLAAGGGTQYF. In nucleotides, the CDR3 is TGTGCCAGCAGCTTAGCCGCCGGGGGGGGTACGCAGTATTTT. This chain connects TRBV11-3 to TRBJ2-3, with TRBD2 identical over 8 bases. The CDR3 is 14 amino acids. Trimming cost V 1 base and J 8 bases; bases outside gene matches: 5. The germline V gene has CDR1 SGHNT and CDR2 YENEEA.

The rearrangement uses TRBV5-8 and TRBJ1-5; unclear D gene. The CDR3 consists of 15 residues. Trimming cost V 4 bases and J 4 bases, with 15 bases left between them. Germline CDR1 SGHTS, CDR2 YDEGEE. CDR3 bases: TGTGCCAGCAGCGCGGGTCTCCGGACGAATCAGCCCCAGCATTTT. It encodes CASSAGLRTNQPQHF.

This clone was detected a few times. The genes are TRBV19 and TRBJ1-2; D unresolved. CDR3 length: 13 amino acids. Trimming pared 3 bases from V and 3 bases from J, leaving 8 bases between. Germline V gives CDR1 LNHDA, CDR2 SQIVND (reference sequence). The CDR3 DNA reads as TGTGCCAGTAGTATTGGGCAGCACTATGGCTACACCTTC. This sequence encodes CASSIGQHYGYTF.

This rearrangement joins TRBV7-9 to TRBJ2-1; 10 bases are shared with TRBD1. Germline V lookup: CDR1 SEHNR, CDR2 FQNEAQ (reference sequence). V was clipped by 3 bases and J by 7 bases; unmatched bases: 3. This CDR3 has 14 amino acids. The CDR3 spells CASSLTGGQNEQFF. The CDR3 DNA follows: TGTGCCAGCAGCTTGACAGGGGGCCAAAATGAGCAGTTCTTC.

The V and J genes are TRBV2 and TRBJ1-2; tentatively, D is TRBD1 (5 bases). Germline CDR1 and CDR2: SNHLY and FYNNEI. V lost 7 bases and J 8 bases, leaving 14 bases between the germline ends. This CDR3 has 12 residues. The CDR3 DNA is TGTGCCAGCACCACCCAAAGGGGCGGCTACACCTTC. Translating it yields CASTTQRGGYTF.

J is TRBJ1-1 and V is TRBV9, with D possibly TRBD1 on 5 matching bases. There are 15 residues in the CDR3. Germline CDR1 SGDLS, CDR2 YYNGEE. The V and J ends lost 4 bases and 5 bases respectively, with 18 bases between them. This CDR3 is CASSLSSGRGTEAFF. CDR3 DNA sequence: TGTGCCAGCAGCCTCTCATCGGGGCGGGGAACTGAAGCTTTCTTT.

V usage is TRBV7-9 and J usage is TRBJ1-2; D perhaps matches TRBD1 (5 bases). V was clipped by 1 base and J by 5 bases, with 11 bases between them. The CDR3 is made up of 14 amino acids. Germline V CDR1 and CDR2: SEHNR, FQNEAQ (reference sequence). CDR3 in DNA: TGTGCCAGCAGCTTAGGGATGGGGGGTTATGGCTACACCTTC. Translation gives CASSLGMGGYGYTF.

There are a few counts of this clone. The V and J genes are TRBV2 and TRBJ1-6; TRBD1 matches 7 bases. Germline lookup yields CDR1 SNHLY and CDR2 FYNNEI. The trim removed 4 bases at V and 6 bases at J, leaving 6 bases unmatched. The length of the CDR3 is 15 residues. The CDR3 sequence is CASSAHQGGNSPLHF. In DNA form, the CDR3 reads TGTGCCAGCAGTGCCCACCAGGGGGGTAATTCACCCCTCCACTTT. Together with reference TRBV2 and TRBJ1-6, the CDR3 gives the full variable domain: EPEVTQTPSHQVTQMGQEVILRCVPISNHLYFYWYRQILGQKVEFLVSFYNNEISEKSEIFDDQFSVERPDGSNFTLKIRSTKLEDSAMYFCASSAHQGGNSPLHFGNGTRLTVT.

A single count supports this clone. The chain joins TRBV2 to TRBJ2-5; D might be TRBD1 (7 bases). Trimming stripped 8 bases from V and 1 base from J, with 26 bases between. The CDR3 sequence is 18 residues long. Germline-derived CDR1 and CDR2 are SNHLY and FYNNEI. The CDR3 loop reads CASLPYRQGGTAQETQYF. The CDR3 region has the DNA TGTGCCAGCCTTCCCTACCGACAGGGAGGAACGGCCCAAGAGACCCAGTACTTC. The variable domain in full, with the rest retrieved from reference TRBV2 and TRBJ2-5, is EPEVTQTPSHQVTQMGQEVILRCVPISNHLYFYWYRQILGQKVEFLVSFYNNEISEKSEIFDDQFSVERPDGSNFTLKIRSTKLEDSAMYFCASLPYRQGGTAQETQYFGPGTRLLVL.

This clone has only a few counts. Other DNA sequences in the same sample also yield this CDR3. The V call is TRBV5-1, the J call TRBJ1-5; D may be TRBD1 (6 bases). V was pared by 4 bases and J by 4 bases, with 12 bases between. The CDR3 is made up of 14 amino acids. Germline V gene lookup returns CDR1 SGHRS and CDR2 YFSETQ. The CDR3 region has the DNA TGCGCCAGCAGCCCGACAGGCCCTAATCAGCCCCAGCATTTT. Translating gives CASSPTGPNQPQHF.